What follows are 8 T cell receptor beta chains derived from one specimen sequenced in a study of blood T cell repertoires in COVID-19. TCRdb's table, derived via immunoSEQ multiplex PCR, lists solely in-frame clones and lacks some. The sample contains more than 60,000 clones, 80% to 85% of which appear only once. Sequenced material: peripheral blood. Receptors were obtained from a human donor in a cohort sampled during active COVID-19.

This clone was recorded a few times. CDR3 DNA sequence: TGTGCCAGCAGTTCCCCACAGGGGATGAACACTGAAGCTTTCTTT. Translation gives CASSSPQGMNTEAFF. This sequence joins TRBV6-6 and TRBJ1-1; 7 nucleotides match TRBD1. Germline CDR1 reads MNHNY; CDR2 reads SVGAGI (reference sequence). The V and J ends lost 4 bases and 0 bases, in that order; junction bases with no gene match: 5. The CDR3 is 15 amino acids.

This sequence joins TRBV11-2 and TRBJ1-1; D is perhaps TRBD1 (5 bases). This CDR3 spans 15 amino acids. V lost 2 bases, J lost 1 base, and 11 bases lay in between. The germline CDR1 and CDR2 sequences are SGHAT and FQNNGV. The CDR3 sequence is CASSLHTGGNTEAFF. Written as DNA, the CDR3 is TGTGCCAGCAGCTTACACACAGGCGGGAACACTGAAGCTTTCTTT.

The chain joins TRBV5-1 to TRBJ2-7; 11 nucleotides align to TRBD1. The V gene's germline CDR1 is SGHRS and CDR2 YFSETQ. The CDR3 totals 15 residues. The V gene end was trimmed by 5 bases and the J gene end by 6 bases; junction bases not matched to a gene: 10. The CDR3 spells CASRFRDRGNLEQYF. DNA for the CDR3: TGCGCCAGCAGGTTCCGGGACAGGGGGAATCTCGAGCAGTACTTC. The whole variable domain, remainder taken from reference TRBV5-1 and TRBJ2-7, is KAGVTQTPRYLIKTRGQQVTLSCSPISGHRSVSWYQQTPGQGLQFLFEYFSETQRNKGNFPGRFSGRQFSNSRSEMNVSTLELGDSALYLCASRFRDRGNLEQYFGPGTRLTVT.

This clone was detected only once. The chain uses TRBV3-1 (or the pseudogene TRBV3-2) and TRBJ1-2; D call uncertain. Germline CDR1 reads LGHDT; CDR2 reads YNNKEL (reference sequence). The length of the CDR3 is 13 residues. The ends were cut back, 0 bases at V and 8 bases at J, with 10 bases in the middle. CDR3: CASSQEEGRGYTF. CDR3 in DNA: TGTGCCAGCAGCCAAGAGGAGGGAAGGGGCTACACCTTC.

The chain uses TRBV4-1 and TRBJ1-1; weak D call: TRBD1 (6 bases). V gave up 3 bases and J gave up 0 bases, with 14 bases separating them. Germline V lookup: CDR1 MGHRA, CDR2 YSYEKL. The CDR3 consists of 16 residues. Here the CDR3 reads CASSHPMGAVNTEAFF. The CDR3 DNA sequence: TGCGCCAGCAGCCACCCCATGGGGGCGGTGAACACTGAAGCTTTCTTT.

The rearrangement uses TRBV6-5 and TRBJ1-2; 9 bases are shared with TRBD1. J gave up 4 bases and V 6 bases, and 9 bases lay outside the gene matches. Germline V lookup: CDR1 MNHEY, CDR2 SVGAGI. The CDR3 has 15 amino acids. In DNA form, the CDR3 reads TGTGCCAGCAGCTTACTAGGGACAGGGCTCTATGGCTACACCTTC. It yields the protein CASSLLGTGLYGYTF.

The chain is built from TRBV2 and TRBJ2-2; TRBD2 might be the D (5 bases). The CDR3 runs to 14 residues. Trimming pared 0 bases from V and 6 bases from J, leaving 8 bases between. Germline V lookup: CDR1 SNHLY, CDR2 FYNNEI. The CDR3 nucleotides are TGTGCCAGCAGTGAAGCGGTGCGGGCCGGGGAGCTGTTTTTT. Its protein is CASSEAVRAGELFF.

V and J are TRBV7-2 and TRBJ2-1; TRBD2 aligns across 11 bases. Germline V gene sequence: CDR1 SGHTA, CDR2 FQGNSA. This CDR3 is 16 amino acids long. V shed 1 base and J 5 bases; nucleotides not matched to a gene: 4. The CDR3 DNA reads as TGTGCCAGCAGCTTAGGGCTAGCGGGGGGTGACAATGAGCAGTTCTTC. It encodes CASSLGLAGGDNEQFF.